Reported below is one T cell receptor (beta chain). The antigen is unknown. The data originate from a study of post-analysis software for immune sequencing data. Findings of the study overall: Compared against controls, patients with multiple sclerosis displayed significantly lower normalized Chao1 diversity. Comparison of patients with controls showed about 5 TRBV segments more frequent in patients, TRBV5-6, TRBV5-1 and TRBV20-1 among them. Clustering by F measure revealed strong co-clustering among samples prepared together in one batch.

Each TCR beta cDNA library carried unique molecular identifiers. A single record per CDR3 protein comes from TCRdb applying MiXCR to the PCR reads. Here the sample spans 350,000 to 500,000 distinct CDR3 sequences, 39% being singletons. CDR3 length equals 18 residues. Germline V lookup: CDR1 LGHNA, CDR2 YSLEER. V trimming: 1 base; J trimming: 1 base; junction bases outside the gene matches: 7. Sequenced material: blood. This TCR was sampled from a girl aged 2 to 10 with multiple sclerosis. This chain joins TRBV4-3 and TRBJ2-7, with 13 bases that match TRBD2. CDR3 sequence: CASSQVGTSGKRSYEQYF. In nucleotides, the CDR3 is TGCGCCAGCAGCCAAGTCGGGACTAGCGGGAAAAGGTCCTACGAGCAGTACTTC.